The following is a T cell receptor (beta chain) sequence with its context. Its antigen remains unknown. Relapses following autologous stem cell transplantation were seen in all patients, with brentuximab vedotin exposure varying. These data originate in a study of PD-1 blockade in classical Hodgkin lymphoma. Notes on the study in general: The CD4+ diversity rise by C4D1 was clearest in complete responders. Those starting nivolumab under 1 year post-ASCT were excluded. Newly diagnosed patients reportedly trailed healthy donors in baseline TCR diversity.

The protocol was immunoSEQ multiplex PCR, while the TCRdb copy is restricted to in-frame clones and leaves out a portion. This table holds about 62,000 clones, about 91% found once. This specimen consisted of peripheral blood mononuclear cells (PBMCs), obtained at baseline. The sequence derives from a human donor with classical Hodgkin lymphoma.

Written as DNA, the CDR3 is TGTGCCAGTAGTATAGGACTCAGAGGCCCCTACGAGCAGTACTTC. Its protein product is CASSIGLRGPYEQYF. The J gene is TRBJ2-7, the V gene TRBV19; D remains unclear. The CDR3 extends over 15 amino acids. V was trimmed by 1 base and J by 2 bases, leaving 12 bases between them. Germline CDR1 reads LNHDA; CDR2 reads SQIVND (reference sequence).